This T cell receptor beta chain comes out of a study of OX40 agonist ivuxolimab in advanced cancers. Study summary: Ivuxolimab is a fully human IgG2 antibody that activates OX40 (CD134).

Measured with immunoSEQ multiplex PCR; TCRdb has only the in-frame clones, and not every one. The repertoire holds roughly 91,000 clones, with more than 95% as singletons. About this clone itself: The antigen is unknown.

Overall study results and limits: Low normalized clonal expansion also occurred in some nonresponding patients. With doses of 0.1 to 3.0 mg/kg, CD4+ and CD8+ blood T cells had undergone clonal expansion by week 6.

Germline loops: CDR1 ENHRY, CDR2 SYGVKD. The CDR3 is 13 amino acids. Deletions cut 0 bases from V and 4 bases from J, with 6 bases between. Sequencing used CD4+ or CD8+ T cells sorted from blood, obtained in a trial of the OX40 agonist ivuxolimab. The rearrangement links TRBV10-3 to TRBJ1-1, with a tentative D call TRBD1 (6 bases). This clonotype was sampled from an adult with an advanced solid tumor such as melanoma, head and neck, liver or kidney cancer. CDR3 in amino acids: CAISESGGTEAFF. The CDR3 coding sequence is TGTGCCATCAGTGAGTCAGGGGGCACTGAAGCTTTCTTT.